This T cell receptor beta chain was observed in a study of human T cells and chemical hapten exposure. V lost 8 bases and J lost 1; bases outside the gene matches: 4. The CDR3 covers 14 residues. CDR1 is MNHEY and CDR2 is SVGEGT in the germline V gene. Time point here: patch test 3, about 24 weeks after DPC sensitization. Treatment noted: therapeutic diphenylcyclopropenone sensitization with weekly scalp DPC. TCRdb called the RACE reads again in MiXCR, with one record for every CDR3 protein. The sample shows about 200,000 distinct CDR3 sequences, roughly a quarter of them seen only once. The sequence was collected from a woman between 40 and 50 years old with alopecia areata. Some clones in this sample may be carry-over from other donors' samples. The input for sequencing was whole blood, taken in connection with sensitization to the hapten diphenylcyclopropenone (DPC). The chain uses TRBV6-2 or TRBV6-3 and TRBJ2-2, with TRBD1 matching 7 bases. The CDR3 region has the DNA TGTGCCAGCTCGGGACAGAGGAACACCGGGGAGCTGTTTTTT. This gives the protein CASSGQRNTGELFF.